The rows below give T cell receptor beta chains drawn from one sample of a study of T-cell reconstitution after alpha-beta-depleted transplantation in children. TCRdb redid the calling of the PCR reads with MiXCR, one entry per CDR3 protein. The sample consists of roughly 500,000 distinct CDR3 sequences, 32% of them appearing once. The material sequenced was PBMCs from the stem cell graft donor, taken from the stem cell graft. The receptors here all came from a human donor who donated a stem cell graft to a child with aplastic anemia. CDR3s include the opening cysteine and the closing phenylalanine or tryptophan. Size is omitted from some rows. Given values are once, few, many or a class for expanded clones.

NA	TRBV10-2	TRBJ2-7	CASKGNEGFYEQYF
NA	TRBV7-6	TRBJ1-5	CASSPEAGAKPQHF
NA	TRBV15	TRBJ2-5	CATSRVGAEETQYF
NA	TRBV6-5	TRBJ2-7	CASSYGQGIEQYF
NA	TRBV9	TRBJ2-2	CASSGRGDSPTGELFF
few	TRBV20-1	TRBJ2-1	CSARTSGRPIYNEQFF
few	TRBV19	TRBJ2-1	CASSDIGAGGSYNEQFF
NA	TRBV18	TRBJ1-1	CASSPRETNTEAFF
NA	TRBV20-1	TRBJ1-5	CSATAVSGNQPQHF
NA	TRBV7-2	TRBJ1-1	CASSRVVGAPTEAFF
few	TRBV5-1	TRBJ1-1	CASSLGTGGQRGDTEAFF
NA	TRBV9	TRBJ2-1	CASSVGAGNYNEQFF
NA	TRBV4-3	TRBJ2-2	CASSDGTSGNTGELFF
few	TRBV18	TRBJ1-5	CASSPLPGIMDQPQHF
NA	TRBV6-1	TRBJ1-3	CASKITSSGSGNTIYF
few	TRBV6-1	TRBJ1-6	CASSKTGTGDSSPLHF
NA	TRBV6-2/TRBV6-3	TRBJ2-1	CASSLPGQGREQFF
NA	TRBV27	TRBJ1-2	CASSQIGRGQGYTF
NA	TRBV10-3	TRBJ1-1	CAISESPPMGNTEAFF
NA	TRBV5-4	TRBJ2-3	CASSGGTHGTDTQYF
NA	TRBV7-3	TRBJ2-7	CASSNGQGTYEQYF
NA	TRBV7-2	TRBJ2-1	CASSLSPKPYNEQFF
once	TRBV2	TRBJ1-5	CASGLDFGQPQHF
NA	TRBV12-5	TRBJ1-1	CASGSEGLGNTEAFF
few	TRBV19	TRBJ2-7	CASSSLGDITYEQYF